This TCR beta chain was retrieved from a study of CD8 T cells in Susac syndrome. An input of about 0.45 to 1 ug of RNA was subjected to reverse transcription using random hexamers. Via MiXCR, TCRdb re-called the immunoSEQ multiplex PCR reads, giving one row per CDR3 protein. The table includes fewer than 250,000 distinct CDR3 sequences, about 93% detected once. The CDR3 spans 12 residues. Germline V gene sequence: CDR1 DFQATT, CDR2 SNEGSKA (reference sequence). Trimming took off 6 bases at V and 6 bases at J, with 14 bases between the two ends. Sequencing of TCR beta, carried out with a high-throughput approach, was applied to CD8+ and CD4+ T cells from the blood.

The sequence was collected from a human donor with multiple sclerosis. The V call is TRBV20-1, the J call TRBJ1-1; weak D call: TRBD1 (5 bases). The specimen sequenced was CD8+ T cells from PBMCs. In nucleotides, the CDR3 is TGCAGTGCAAACGACCTGGGACCTGAAGCTTTCTTT. This sequence encodes CSANDLGPEAFF.